The 14 T cell receptor beta chains reported below all come from one sample, sequenced in a study of T-cell memory formation after mild COVID-19. MiXCR, applied by TCRdb to the 5' RACE reads, yields one record per CDR3 protein. This table has over 300,000 distinct CDR3 sequences, roughly 20% appearing once. Sequencing used PBMCs or a T cell subset sorted from them (not recorded which). These receptors came from a man in his late teens or twenties who had mild COVID-19 (a few samples of this study predate the infection). Cell type and time point are not known.

This clonotype was detected once. The V and J genes are TRBV5-1 and TRBJ2-7; D uncertain. V gave up 0 bases and J gave up 3 bases, with 10 bases separating them. The CDR3 extends over 14 amino acids. From germline, CDR1 is SGHRS and CDR2 YFSETQ. In nucleotides, the CDR3 is TGCGCCAGCAGCTTGGTAGGCAGCGACTACGAGCAGTACTTC. It specifies CASSLVGSDYEQYF.

This clonotype has only a few counts. V gene TRBV7-7 combines with J gene TRBJ2-7; D may match TRBD1 or TRBD2 (6 bases each). The V gene lost 0 bases and the J gene lost 3 bases, with 12 bases spanning the gap. Germline assignment: CDR1 SSHAT and CDR2 FNYEAQ (reference sequence). The CDR3 covers 15 residues. CDR3: CASSLAGGTYYEQYF. As DNA, the CDR3 is TGTGCCAGCAGCTTAGCCGGGGGCACCTACTACGAGCAGTACTTC.

This clonotype was seen more than once but under ten times. The rearrangement joins TRBV20-1 to TRBJ2-3, with D perhaps TRBD1 (5 bases). The CDR3 runs to 14 residues. The V and J ends lost 2 bases and 6 bases respectively, with 15 bases between them. Germline CDR1 reads DFQATT; CDR2 reads SNEGSKA (reference sequence). Written as DNA, the CDR3 is TGCAGTGCTAGATTGCCCAGGGTGACGGATACGCAGTATTTT. Residues: CSARLPRVTDTQYF.

In the case of this clonotype: The junction and the germline gene differ at one end; a read error may be behind it. The V call is TRBV7-9, the J call TRBJ1-2, with D possibly being TRBD1 (6 bases). The germline CDR1 and CDR2 sequences are SEHNR and FQNEAQ (reference sequence). CDR3 length: 15 amino acids. The chain's CDR3 is CASSLTHRDAYGYTF. The CDR3 DNA reads as TGTGCCAGCAGCTTAACCCACAGGGACGCCTATGGCTACACATTC.

This clonotype was seen many times. The J gene is TRBJ2-3, the V gene TRBV5-1; D may match TRBD1 or TRBD2 (6 bases each). Germline assignment: CDR1 SGHRS and CDR2 YFSETQ. The germline V and J ends were trimmed by 4 bases and 8 bases, with 17 bases remaining between them. This CDR3 region has 14 residues. The CDR3 spells CASSTGDTGVTQYF. CDR3 DNA sequence: TGCGCCAGCAGCACGGGGGACACCGGCGTTACGCAGTATTTT.

This clonotype was picked up a small number of times. V gene TRBV28 combines with J gene TRBJ1-5; 7 bases are a match to TRBD1. Germline V gene data show CDR1 as MDHEN and CDR2 as SYDVKM. V was pared by 4 bases and J by 5 bases, with 11 bases of the junction left unmatched. The CDR3 is made up of 16 amino acids. CDR3 sequence (DNA): TGTGCCAGCAGTTCCGGACCGGGACAGTGGTATCAGCCCCAGCATTTT. This gives the protein CASSSGPGQWYQPQHF.

This clonotype showed up just a few times. V is TRBV5-5 and J is TRBJ2-2; 7 bases agree with TRBD1. Germline CDR1 reads SGHKS; CDR2 reads YYEKEE (reference sequence). Trimming at V came to 1 base and at J to 5 bases, leaving 8 bases not matched to a gene. The CDR3 has 16 amino acids. CDR3 sequence: CASSLYGRGSTGELFF. CDR3 bases: TGTGCCAGCAGCTTGTATGGCAGGGGGAGTACCGGGGAGCTGTTTTTT.

V gene TRBV6-5 combines with J gene TRBJ1-5, with 7 positions matching TRBD1. The CDR3 is 14 residues long. V shed 6 bases and J 3 bases; nucleotides not matched to a gene: 5. Germline values: CDR1 MNHEY, CDR2 SVGAGI. In DNA form, the CDR3 reads TGTGCCAGCAGGCCGGGACAGATCAATCAGCCCCAGCATTTT. Its translation: CASRPGQINQPQHF.

This clonotype came up a few times. J is TRBJ1-2 and V is TRBV7-2; D uncertain. Germline V gene lookup returns CDR1 SGHTA and CDR2 FQGNSA. CDR3 length: 14 residues. Trimming removed 1 base from V and 4 bases from J, with 10 bases in between. This CDR3 reads CASSLDRGTYGYTF. In nucleotides, the CDR3 is TGTGCCAGCAGCTTAGATCGGGGAACCTATGGCTACACCTTC. Drawing the rest from reference TRBV7-2 and TRBJ1-2, the complete variable domain is GAGVSQSPSNKVTEKGKDVELRCDPISGHTALYWYRQSLGQGLEFLIYFQGNSAPDKSGLPSDRFSAERTGGSVSTLTIQRTQQEDSAVYLCASSLDRGTYGYTFGSGTRLTVV.

This clonotype was picked up a small number of times. The J gene is TRBJ1-1, the V gene TRBV2; no clear D gene. The CDR3 has 15 residues. Germline values: CDR1 SNHLY, CDR2 FYNNEI. V was pared by 6 bases and J by 3 bases, with 17 bases between. CDR3 protein: CASRNGQFIDTEAFF. As DNA, the CDR3 is TGTGCCAGCAGGAACGGGCAGTTTATTGACACTGAAGCTTTCTTT. The whole variable domain, filled in from reference TRBV2 and TRBJ1-1, reads EPEVTQTPSHQVTQMGQEVILRCVPISNHLYFYWYRQILGQKVEFLVSFYNNEISEKSEIFDDQFSVERPDGSNFTLKIRSTKLEDSAMYFCASRNGQFIDTEAFFGQGTRLTVV.

With regard to this clonotype: This may be a read error: a much more frequent sequence differs by one nucleotide. The CDR3 DNA reads as TGTGACAGCAGCTTGTCAGGGGGCGATCAGCCCCAGCATTTT. It is translated as CDSSLSGGDQPQHF. V is TRBV5-6 and J is TRBJ1-5, with 8 bases fitting TRBD1. Germline V gene sequence: CDR1 SGHDT, CDR2 YYEEEE. This CDR3 spans 14 amino acids.

In its sample, this clonotype was seen a few times. The genes are TRBV7-9 and TRBJ1-3, with D hard to call. The germline gives CDR1 SEHNR, CDR2 FQNEAQ (reference sequence). V lost 5 bases and J 1 base, leaving 6 bases between the germline ends. The CDR3 extends over 13 amino acids. The CDR3 coding sequence is TGTGCCAGCAGCCCCCAGTCTGGAAACACCATATATTTT. This gives the protein CASSPQSGNTIYF.

CDR3 bases: TGTGCCAGTAGTATGGGGACAGACAATCAGCCCCAGCATTTT. This translates into CASSMGTDNQPQHF. The rearrangement uses TRBV19 and TRBJ1-5, with TRBD1 identical over 7 bases. Germline V gene lookup returns CDR1 LNHDA and CDR2 SQIVND (reference sequence). V dropped 3 bases and J dropped 3; count of bases not matched to a gene: 2. CDR3 length: 14 amino acids. The variable domain in full, with the rest retrieved from reference TRBV19 and TRBJ1-5, is DGGITQSPKYLFRKEGQNVTLSCEQNLNHDAMYWYRQDPGQGLRLIYYSQIVNDFQKGDIAEGYSVSREKKESFPLTVTSAQKNPTAFYLCASSMGTDNQPQHFGDGTRLSIL.

This clonotype was counted many times. The chain recombines TRBV10-3 with TRBJ2-7, with D tentatively TRBD1 (6 bases). Germline CDR1 ENHRY, CDR2 SYGVKD. V gave up 0 bases and J gave up 0 bases, with 6 bases separating them. There are 14 residues in the CDR3. CDR3 amino acids: CAISESDSSYEQYF. The CDR3 region has the DNA TGTGCCATCAGTGAGTCGGACAGCTCCTACGAGCAGTACTTC.